Below, 9 T cell receptor beta chains from the same sample are listed, as sequenced in a study of OX40 agonist ivuxolimab in advanced cancers. The method was immunoSEQ multiplex PCR; TCRdb's version includes in-frame clones alone and lacks a portion of them. The sample records about 100,000 clones, roughly 91% being singletons. The sample here was CD4+ or CD8+ T cells sorted from blood, taken in a trial of the OX40 agonist ivuxolimab. These receptors originate from an adult with an advanced solid tumor such as melanoma, head and neck, liver or kidney cancer.

This rearrangement joins TRBV21-1 to TRBJ2-1; no DNA check was done on the table's D call, TRBD1. TRBV21-1 is a documented pseudogene. This CDR3 spans 15 amino acids. CDR3 in amino acids: CASSGDRGRNNEQFF. The CDR3 DNA reads TGTGCCAGCAGTGGCGACAGGGGGCGCAACAATGAGCAGTTCTTC.

J is TRBJ2-5 and V is TRBV7-9; D might be TRBD2 (5 bases). The CDR3 is 14 residues long. Germline V gives CDR1 SEHNR, CDR2 FQNEAQ (reference sequence). V lost 2 bases to trimming and J lost 3 bases, with 10 bases between them. The CDR3 region is CASSLMSGEETQYF. The DNA of the CDR3 is TGTGCCAGCAGCTTAATGAGCGGAGAAGAGACCCAGTACTTC.

The J gene is TRBJ2-4, the V gene TRBV7-2; D ambiguous. CDR1 and CDR2 (germline): SGHTA, FQGNSA. V lost 1 base, J lost 2 bases, and 6 bases lay in between. This CDR3 comprises 14 residues. In DNA, the CDR3 is TGTGCCAGCAGCTTAGGCGGAACCAAAAACATTCAGTACTTC. This encodes CASSLGGTKNIQYF.

This chain connects TRBV6-1 to TRBJ1-1; the D is unclear. In germline, CDR1 is MNHNS, CDR2 SASEGT. Trimming took off 2 bases at V and 4 bases at J, with 14 bases between the two ends. The CDR3 is 15 amino acids. The CDR3 nucleotides are TGTGCCAGCAGTGAAATGGCAGCCTTGGGCACTGAAGCTTTCTTT. Translated: CASSEMAALGTEAFF.

This clone showed up just a few times. A read error may account for a junction end that differs from germline. V gene TRBV7-8 combines with J gene TRBJ1-4; the D is unclear. CDR3 length: 13 residues. CDR1 and CDR2 from the germline V gene are SGHVS and FQNEAQ. CDR3 sequence: CASSLGTSEKLFF. CDR3 sequence (DNA): TGTGCCAGCAGCTTAGGGACTAGTGAAAAACTGTTTTTT.

This clone showed up just once. V and J are TRBV5-1 and TRBJ1-2; 8 bases align to TRBD1. This CDR3 contains 14 residues. The J segment lost 4 bases and the V segment lost 4 bases, leaving 6 bases of the junction unmatched. Per the germline V gene, CDR1 is SGHRS and CDR2 is YFSETQ. The CDR3 sequence is CASSIGQGSYGYTF. In DNA form, the CDR3 reads TGCGCCAGCAGCATAGGACAGGGTAGCTATGGCTACACCTTC.

The chain employs TRBV28 and TRBJ2-7, with 8 bases that match TRBD1. This CDR3 is built from 12 residues. Losses at the gene ends were 3 bases for V and 6 bases for J; bases not matched to a gene: 1. CDR1 and CDR2 (germline): MDHEN, SYDVKM. Here the CDR3 reads CASSFTGGEQYF. DNA of the CDR3: TGTGCCAGCAGTTTTACAGGGGGCGAGCAGTACTTC.

The chain is built from TRBV23-1 and TRBJ2-1; a weak D match, TRBD2 (6 bases). TRBV23-1 is known as an ORF, though its function is uncertain. V lost 7 bases and J lost 10, with 20 bases in between. The CDR3 totals 14 residues. DNA for the CDR3: TGCGCCAGCACCACCGGGACTGCCTACAGCGAGCAGTTCTTC. The encoded protein is CASTTGTAYSEQFF.

V gene TRBV27 combines with J gene TRBJ2-1, with D possibly matching TRBD1 (5 bases). With 5 bases removed from V and 5 bases from J, the gap between germline ends came to 19 bases. This CDR3 contains 16 residues. Germline V gene sequence: CDR1 MNHEY, CDR2 SMNVEV (reference sequence). CDR3 nucleotide sequence: TGTGCCAGCAGTCCCCCGAGACAGATGGCGGACAATGAGCAGTTCTTC. This gives the protein CASSPPRQMADNEQFF.